This T cell receptor beta chain is from a study of blood T cell repertoires in COVID-19. Across the whole study: Cohort 3 recovered donors had two negative PCRs, clearance, or symptom resolution. Collection of acute and convalescent COVID-19 samples took place in the United States, Italy and Spain. PBMCs, B-cell-depleted T cells, or T cells were the source of the cDNA or gDNA that made up the material.

The data were produced by immunoSEQ multiplex PCR, yet TCRdb's version contains in-frame clones alone and is incomplete. The sample lists a few hundred thousand clones, more than 70% seen once, with approximately 2% in the top ten. Participants were aged roughly 18 to 100 years from roughly 26 US areas. The CDR3 length is 14 residues. Germline V gene data show CDR1 as MNHEY and CDR2 as SMNVEV (reference sequence). Trimming removed 3 bases from V and 3 bases from J, with 11 bases in between. The chain has TRBV27 and TRBJ1-1; a possible D gene is TRBD1 (6 bases). Sequenced: PBMCs or T cells enriched from blood (not recorded which). The TCR comes from a woman in her sixties or seventies in a cohort exposed to, infected with or recovered from COVID-19 (not recorded which). The CDR3 DNA sequence: TGTGCCAGCAGTTTGGACAGAGGGGACACTGAAGCTTTCTTT. The encoded protein is CASSLDRGDTEAFF.